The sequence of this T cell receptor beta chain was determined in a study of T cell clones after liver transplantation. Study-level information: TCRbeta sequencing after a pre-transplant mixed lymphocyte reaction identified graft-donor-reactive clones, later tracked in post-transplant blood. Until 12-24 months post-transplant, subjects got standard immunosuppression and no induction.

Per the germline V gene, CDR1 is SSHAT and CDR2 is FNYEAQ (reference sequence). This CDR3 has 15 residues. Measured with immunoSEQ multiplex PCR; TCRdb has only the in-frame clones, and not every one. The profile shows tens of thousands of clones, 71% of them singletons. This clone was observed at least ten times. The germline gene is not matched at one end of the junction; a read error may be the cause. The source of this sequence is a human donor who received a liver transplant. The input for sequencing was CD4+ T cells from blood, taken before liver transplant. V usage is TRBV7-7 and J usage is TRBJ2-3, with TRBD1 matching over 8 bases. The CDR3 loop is CASSQDRGSTDTQYF. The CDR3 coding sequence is TGTGCTAGCAGCCAAGACAGGGGAAGCACAGATACGCAGTATTTT.